Listed here are 14 T cell receptor beta chains from one sample, sequenced in a study of blood T cell repertoires in COVID-19. Data came from immunoSEQ multiplex PCR; TCRdb stores just in-frame clones and leaves some out. The sample holds about 180,000 clones, approximately 81% seen once. The specimen was peripheral blood. The receptor set was obtained from a person aged 70 to 85 with COVID-19, enrolled during active disease.

The genes are TRBV7-9 and TRBJ2-3; 9 nucleotides line up with TRBD1. This CDR3 has 16 amino acids. Losses at the gene ends were 5 bases for V and 5 bases for J; bases not matched to a gene: 11. The germline V gene has CDR1 SEHNR and CDR2 FQNEAQ (reference sequence). CDR3: CASSTRTGVVEDTQYF. DNA of the CDR3: TGTGCCAGCAGCACCCGGACAGGGGTGGTGGAAGATACGCAGTATTTT. Combining the CDR3 with reference TRBV7-9 and TRBJ2-3 gives the whole variable domain DTGVSQNPRHKITKRGQNVTFRCDPISEHNRLYWYRQTLGQGPEFLTYFQNEAQLEKSRLLSDRFSAERPKGSFSTLEIQRTEQGDSAMYLCASSTRTGVVEDTQYFGPGTRLTVL.

The chain couples TRBV29-1 to TRBJ1-2; maybe TRBD1 (5 bases). V was cut by 4 bases and J by 6 bases, with 9 bases left in between. CDR1 and CDR2 (germline): SQVTM, ANQGSEA. The CDR3 runs 11 residues. The CDR3 is CSVAWGDGYTF. CDR3 nucleotide sequence: TGCAGCGTTGCTTGGGGCGATGGCTACACCTTC.

The chain combines TRBV5-4 with TRBJ1-2; 7 bases are a match to TRBD1. V dropped 1 base and J dropped 0; count of bases not matched to a gene: 3. The CDR3 length is 15 residues. Germline V gene sequence: CDR1 SGHNT, CDR2 YYREEE (reference sequence). The CDR3 DNA reads as TGTGCCAGCAGCTTGCAGGGGGGAGCTAACTATGGCTACACCTTC. The encoded protein is CASSLQGGANYGYTF.

This chain links TRBV2 with TRBJ2-2, with 7 bases lining up with TRBD1. Germline values: CDR1 SNHLY, CDR2 FYNNEI. The CDR3 has 16 amino acids. The V and J ends lost 4 bases and 1 base, in that order; junction bases with no gene match: 6. CDR3 bases: TGTGCCAGCAGTGTAACGACAGGGATGAACACCGGGGAGCTGTTTTTT. It yields the protein CASSVTTGMNTGELFF.

This clone was counted only a few times. The chain is built from TRBV29-1 and TRBJ2-1, with TRBD2 matching over 16 bases. The CDR3 is 17 amino acids. Germline CDR1 SQVTM, CDR2 ANQGSEA. V trimming: 7 bases; J trimming: 4 bases; junction bases outside the gene matches: 10. CDR3 nucleotides: TGCAGCGCTGGGACTAGCGGGAGGGCCGGACTTTACAATGAGCAGTTCTTC. Translated: CSAGTSGRAGLYNEQFF.

J is TRBJ1-4 and V is TRBV7-8, with D hard to call. Germline V CDR1 and CDR2: SGHVS, FQNEAQ. V was pared by 5 bases and J by 1 base, with 8 bases between. The length of the CDR3 is 14 residues. In DNA, the CDR3 is TGTGCCAGCAGCGTACGGGAAACTAATGAAAAACTGTTTTTT. As protein: CASSVRETNEKLFF.

This rearrangement joins TRBV3-1 (or the pseudogene TRBV3-2) to TRBJ2-5; maybe TRBD1 (6 bases). Trimming pared 0 bases from V and 6 bases from J, leaving 14 bases between. Germline CDR1 reads LGHDT; CDR2 reads YNNKEL (reference sequence). The CDR3 has 15 residues. The CDR3 region has the DNA TGTGCCAGCAGCCAAGATCGTAACAGGGTAAAGACCCAGTACTTC. This codes for CASSQDRNRVKTQYF.

DNA for the CDR3: TGTGCCAGCAGCGGCGCTCGGGGCGGGAGTGGCACAGATACGCAGTATTTT. This gives the protein CASSGARGGSGTDTQYF. This chain uses TRBV5-4 with TRBJ2-3; 7 bases map to TRBD2. Germline CDR1 is SGHNT and CDR2 is YYREEE (reference sequence). After removal of 4 bases from V and 1 base from J, the junction contained 12 bases not matched to a gene. The CDR3 has 17 amino acids.

This chain uses TRBV15 with TRBJ1-2, with 9 bases matching TRBD1. The CDR3 is 15 amino acids. Trimming removed 2 bases from V and 4 bases from J; junction bases left unmatched: 5. From germline, CDR1 is LNHNV and CDR2 YYDKDF (reference sequence). As DNA, the CDR3 is TGTGCCACCAGCAGACAACAGGGGGCCGGCTATGGCTACACCTTC. Protein product: CATSRQQGAGYGYTF.

As concerns this clone: Only one base separates this from a far larger clonotype, so it likely reflects a read error. The chain couples TRBV5-5 to TRBJ2-7; the match to TRBD1 covers 8 bases. This CDR3 has 14 amino acids. The germline CDR1 and CDR2 sequences are SGHKS and YYEKEE (reference sequence). The trim removed 0 bases at V and 3 bases at J, leaving 2 bases unmatched. The CDR3 sequence is CASSLGTGLYEQYF. The CDR3 DNA follows: TGTGCCAGCAGCTTGGGGACAGGGCTCTACGAGCAGTACTTC.

The genes are TRBV5-4 and TRBJ2-3, with TRBD1 matching 7 bases. From germline, CDR1 is SGHNT and CDR2 YYREEE (reference sequence). The V gene end was trimmed by 3 bases and the J gene end by 0 bases; junction bases not matched to a gene: 7. This CDR3 is 16 amino acids long. The CDR3 DNA is TGTGCCAGCAGCTCGGGACAGCAGTACAGCACAGATACGCAGTATTTT. Protein: CASSSGQQYSTDTQYF.

The V gene is TRBV2, the J gene TRBJ1-6; unclear D gene. Trimming left V 4 bases short and J 2 bases short, with 9 bases between. The CDR3 extends over 15 amino acids. CDR1 and CDR2 from the germline V gene are SNHLY and FYNNEI. The CDR3 DNA follows: TGTGCCAGCAGTGGCGGGAGCGCCTATAATTCACCCCTCCACTTT. Its translation: CASSGGSAYNSPLHF.

The chain combines TRBV2 with TRBJ2-1; 9 bases align to TRBD1. Germline CDR1 SNHLY, CDR2 FYNNEI. Trimming removed 5 bases from V and 3 bases from J; junction bases left unmatched: 2. The CDR3 runs to 14 residues. In DNA, the CDR3 is TGTGCCAGCAGTCAGGACAGGGGCTACAATGAGCAGTTCTTC. Translating it yields CASSQDRGYNEQFF.

This rearrangement joins TRBV9 to TRBJ2-3; 9 bases map to TRBD2. Germline CDR1 is SGDLS and CDR2 is YYNGEE. The CDR3 totals 17 residues. With V trimmed by 3 bases and J by 5 bases, 13 bases remained unmatched. The CDR3 loop reads CASSARGSGGWVDTQYF. CDR3 DNA: TGTGCCAGCAGCGCACGTGGTAGCGGGGGTTGGGTAGATACGCAGTATTTT.